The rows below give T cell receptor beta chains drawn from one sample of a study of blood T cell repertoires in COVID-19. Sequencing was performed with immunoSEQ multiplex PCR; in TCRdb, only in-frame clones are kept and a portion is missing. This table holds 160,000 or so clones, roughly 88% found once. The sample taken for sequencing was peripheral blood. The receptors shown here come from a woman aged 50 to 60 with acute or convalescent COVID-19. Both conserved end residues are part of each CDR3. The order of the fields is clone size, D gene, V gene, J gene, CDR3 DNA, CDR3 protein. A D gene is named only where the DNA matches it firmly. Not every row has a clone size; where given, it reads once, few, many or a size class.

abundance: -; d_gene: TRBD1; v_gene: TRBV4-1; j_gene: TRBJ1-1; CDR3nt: TGCGCCAGCAGCCCAGTGGAGGGACAGGTGAACACTGAAGCTTTCTTT; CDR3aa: CASSPVEGQVNTEAFF
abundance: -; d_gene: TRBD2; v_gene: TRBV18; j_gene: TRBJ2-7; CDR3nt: TGTGCCAGCTCACCAGGGACTACACTCTACGAGCAGTACTTC; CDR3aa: CASSPGTTLYEQYF
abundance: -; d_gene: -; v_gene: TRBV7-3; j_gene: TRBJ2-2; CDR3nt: TGTGCCAGCAGCTTAACGGCGGCGGCCACCGGGGAGCTGTTTTTT; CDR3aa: CASSLTAAATGELFF
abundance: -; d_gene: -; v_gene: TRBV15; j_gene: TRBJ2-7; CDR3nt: TGTGCCACCAGCAGAGTGGCAGGCGTCCACTACGAGCAGTACTTC; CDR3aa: CATSRVAGVHYEQYF
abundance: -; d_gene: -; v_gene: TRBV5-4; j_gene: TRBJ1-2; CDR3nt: TGTGCCAGCAGTACTGACTTTAACTATGGCTACACCTTC; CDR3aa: CASSTDFNYGYTF
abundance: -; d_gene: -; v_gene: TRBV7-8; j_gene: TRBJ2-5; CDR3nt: TGTGCCAGCAGCCTACCTCAGGGGATACTCAAAGAGACCCAGTACTTC; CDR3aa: CASSLPQGILKETQYF
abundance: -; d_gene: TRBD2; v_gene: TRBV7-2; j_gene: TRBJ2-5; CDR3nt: TGTGCCAGCAGCTGGCGGGAGCGTAAAGGGGCCCAGTACTTC; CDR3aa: CASSWRERKGAQYF
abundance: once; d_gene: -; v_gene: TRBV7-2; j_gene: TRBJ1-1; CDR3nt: TGTGCCAGCAGCTTACGTCAGGACAACTCAAAAGCTTTCTTT; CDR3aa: CASSLRQDNSKAFF
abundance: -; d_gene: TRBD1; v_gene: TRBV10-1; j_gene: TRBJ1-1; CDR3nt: TGCGCCAGCAGTGAGGGACAGGGGAGCTTGTCTGAAGCTTTCTTT; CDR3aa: CASSEGQGSLSEAFF
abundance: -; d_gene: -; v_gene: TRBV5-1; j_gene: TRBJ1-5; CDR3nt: TGCGCCAGCAGCCTGGGGCCTAATCAGCCCCAGCATTTT; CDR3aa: CASSLGPNQPQHF
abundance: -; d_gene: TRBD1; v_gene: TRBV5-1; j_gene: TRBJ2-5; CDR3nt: TGCGCCAGCAGCCGACCGAACGAGACAGGGGGCGCCGTCCAAGAGACCCAGTACTTC; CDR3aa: CASSRPNETGGAVQETQYF
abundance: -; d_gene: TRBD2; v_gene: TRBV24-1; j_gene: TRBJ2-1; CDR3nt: TGTGCCACCTCGGGTGGGACTAGCTCCTACAATGAGCAGTTCTTC; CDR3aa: CATSGGTSSYNEQFF
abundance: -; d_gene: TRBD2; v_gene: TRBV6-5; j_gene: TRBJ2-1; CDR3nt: TGTGCCAGCAGTTACGCCGCTAGCGGAAAATACAATGAGCAGTTCTTC; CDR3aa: CASSYAASGKYNEQFF
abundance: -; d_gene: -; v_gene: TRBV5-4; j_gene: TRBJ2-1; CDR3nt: TGTGCCAGCAGCTTGGGTGCGGGGAATGAGCAGTTCTTC; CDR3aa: CASSLGAGNEQFF
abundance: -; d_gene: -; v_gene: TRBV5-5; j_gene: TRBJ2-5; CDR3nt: TGTGCCAGCAGCCTGACTGGACAGAAAGAGACCCAGTACTTC; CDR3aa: CASSLTGQKETQYF
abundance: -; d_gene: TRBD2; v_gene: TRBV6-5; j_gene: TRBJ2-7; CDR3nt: TGTGCCAGCAGTCCCGGGGGGGCAGGTTACGAGCAGTACTTC; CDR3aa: CASSPGGAGYEQYF
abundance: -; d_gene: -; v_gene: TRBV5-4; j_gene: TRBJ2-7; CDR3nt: TGTGCCAGCAGCCGCCCCGGGGTAGCTTCCTACGAGCAGTACTTC; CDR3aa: CASSRPGVASYEQYF
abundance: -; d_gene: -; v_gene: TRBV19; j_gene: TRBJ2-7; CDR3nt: TGTGCCAGTAGTAGGGACTGGTCCTACGAGCAGTACTTC; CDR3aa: CASSRDWSYEQYF
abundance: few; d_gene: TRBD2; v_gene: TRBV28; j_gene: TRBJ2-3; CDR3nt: TGTGCCAGCAGTTTAGGGACTAGCGACACAGATACGCAGTATTTT; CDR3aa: CASSLGTSDTDTQYF
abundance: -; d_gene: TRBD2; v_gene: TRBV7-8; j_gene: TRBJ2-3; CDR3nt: TGTGCCAGCAGCCCATGGACTAGCGGGGGCTTAGATACGCAGTATTTT; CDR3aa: CASSPWTSGGLDTQYF
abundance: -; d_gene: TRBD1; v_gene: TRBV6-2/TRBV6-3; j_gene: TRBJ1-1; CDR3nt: TGTGCCAGCAGTTACTCGCGACAGGGGATAGCTTTCTTT; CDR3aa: CASSYSRQGIAFF
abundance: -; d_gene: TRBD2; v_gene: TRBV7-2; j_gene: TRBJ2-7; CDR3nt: TGTGCCAGCAGTCCGACTAGCGGGGGCTTGGCCTACGAGCAGTACTTC; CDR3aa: CASSPTSGGLAYEQYF
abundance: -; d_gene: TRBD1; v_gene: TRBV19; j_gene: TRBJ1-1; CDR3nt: TGTGCCACCACAGGGGGGCGGAACACTGAAGCTTTCTTT; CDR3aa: CATTGGRNTEAFF
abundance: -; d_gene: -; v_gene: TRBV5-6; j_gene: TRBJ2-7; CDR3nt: TGTGCCAGCAGCTGGGGCCTTGGGACAACCGTCTCCTACGAGCAGTACTTC; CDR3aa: CASSWGLGTTVSYEQYF
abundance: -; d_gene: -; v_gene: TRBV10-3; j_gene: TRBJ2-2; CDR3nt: TGTGCCATCAGTGAGCGAAACTCAGGGGAGCTGTTTTTT; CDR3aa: CAISERNSGELFF
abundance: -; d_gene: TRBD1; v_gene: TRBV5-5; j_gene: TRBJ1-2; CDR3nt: TGTGCCAGCAGCCGGGGGACAGGGAACTATGGCTACACCTTC; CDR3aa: CASSRGTGNYGYTF
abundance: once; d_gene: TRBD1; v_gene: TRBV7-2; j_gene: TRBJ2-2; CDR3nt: TGTGCCAGCAGAACGGACAGGGGAAGCACCGGGGAGCTGTTTTTT; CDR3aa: CASRTDRGSTGELFF
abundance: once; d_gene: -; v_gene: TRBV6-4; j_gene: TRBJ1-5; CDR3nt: TGTGCCAGCAGTGACTCCCGAAGTCCCCAGGGTTTCACGCCCCAGCATTTT; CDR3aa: CASSDSRSPQGFTPQHF
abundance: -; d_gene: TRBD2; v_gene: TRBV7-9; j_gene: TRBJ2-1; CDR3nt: TGTGCCAGCAGCTTAGGCGGGGGGGCCTACAATGAGCAGTTCTTC; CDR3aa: CASSLGGGAYNEQFF
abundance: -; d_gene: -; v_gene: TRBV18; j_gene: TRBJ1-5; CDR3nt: TGTGCCAGCTCACCAGAGTACCAGGGGCCTCAGCCCCAGCATTTT; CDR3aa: CASSPEYQGPQPQHF
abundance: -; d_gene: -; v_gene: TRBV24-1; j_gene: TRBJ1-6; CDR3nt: TGTGCCACCAGTGCGGAGACAGACAATTCACCCCTCCACTTT; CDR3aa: CATSAETDNSPLHF
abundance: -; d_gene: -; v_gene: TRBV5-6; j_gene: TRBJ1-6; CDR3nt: TGTGCCAGCAGCTGGACTGATTATTCACCCCTCCACTTT; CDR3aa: CASSWTDYSPLHF
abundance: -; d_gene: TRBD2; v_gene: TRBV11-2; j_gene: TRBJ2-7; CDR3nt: TGTGCCAGCAGCCCAACTGGGGGGGGACTCGAGCAGTACTTC; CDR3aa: CASSPTGGGLEQYF
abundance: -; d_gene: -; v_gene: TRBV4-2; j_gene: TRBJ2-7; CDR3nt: TGTGCCAGCAGCCAAGATCGGGCCAGGACATACGAGCAGTACTTC; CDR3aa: CASSQDRARTYEQYF
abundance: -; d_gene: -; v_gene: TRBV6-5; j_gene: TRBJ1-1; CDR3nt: TGTGCCAGCAGCCCACGGCGGTTCTCTGAAGCTTTCTTT; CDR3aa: CASSPRRFSEAFF
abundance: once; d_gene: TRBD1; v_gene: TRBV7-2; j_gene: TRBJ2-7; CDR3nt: TGTGCCAGCAGCGGCCCGGACAGGATCTACGAGCAGTACTTC; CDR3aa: CASSGPDRIYEQYF
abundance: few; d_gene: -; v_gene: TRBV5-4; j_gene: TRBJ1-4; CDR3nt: TGTGCCAGCACCCGGGGAGGGGGTAATGAAAAACTGTTTTTT; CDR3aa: CASTRGGGNEKLFF
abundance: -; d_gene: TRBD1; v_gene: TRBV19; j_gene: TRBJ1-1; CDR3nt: TGTGCCTCACAGGGGTTCGGGACTGAAGCTTTCTTT; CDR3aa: CASQGFGTEAFF
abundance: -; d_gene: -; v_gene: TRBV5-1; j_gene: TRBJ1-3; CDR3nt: TGCGCCAGCAGCTTGGAGCCAGCGAGCTCTGGAAACACCATATATTTT; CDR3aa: CASSLEPASSGNTIYF
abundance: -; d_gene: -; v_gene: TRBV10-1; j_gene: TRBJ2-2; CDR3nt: TGCGCCAGCCTGAGATATTTTTCCACCGGGGAGCTGTTTTTT; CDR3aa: CASLRYFSTGELFF
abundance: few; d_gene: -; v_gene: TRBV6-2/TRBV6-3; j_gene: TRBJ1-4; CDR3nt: TGTGCCAGCAGTTATGTTCCAGGGGCACTTAATGAAAAACTGTTTTTT; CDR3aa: CASSYVPGALNEKLFF
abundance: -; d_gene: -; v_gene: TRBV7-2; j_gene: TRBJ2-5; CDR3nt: TGTGCCAGCAGCTATAGCATAGAGACCCAGTACTTC; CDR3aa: CASSYSIETQYF
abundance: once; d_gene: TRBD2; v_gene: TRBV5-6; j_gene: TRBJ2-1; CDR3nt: TGTGCCACCTACCGGACTAGCGGGAGTTTGGAGCAGTTCTTC; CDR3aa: CATYRTSGSLEQFF
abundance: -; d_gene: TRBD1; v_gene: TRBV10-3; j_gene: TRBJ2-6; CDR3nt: TGTGCCATCAGTGAGTCGGGCGGACAGGGCAGCTCTGGGGCCAACGTCCTGACTTTC; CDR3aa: CAISESGGQGSSGANVLTF